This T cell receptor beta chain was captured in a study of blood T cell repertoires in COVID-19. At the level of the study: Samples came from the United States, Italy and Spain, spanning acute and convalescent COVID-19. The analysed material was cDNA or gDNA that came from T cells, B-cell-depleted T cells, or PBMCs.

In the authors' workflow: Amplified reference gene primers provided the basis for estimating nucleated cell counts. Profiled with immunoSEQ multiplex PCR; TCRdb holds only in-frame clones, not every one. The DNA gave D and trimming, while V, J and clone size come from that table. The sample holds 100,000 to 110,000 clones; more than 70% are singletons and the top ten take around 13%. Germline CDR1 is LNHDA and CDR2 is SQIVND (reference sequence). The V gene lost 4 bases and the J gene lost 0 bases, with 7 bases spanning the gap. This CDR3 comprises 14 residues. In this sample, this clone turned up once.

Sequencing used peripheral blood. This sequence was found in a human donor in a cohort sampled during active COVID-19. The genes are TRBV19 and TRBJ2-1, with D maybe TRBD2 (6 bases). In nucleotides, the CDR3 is TGTGCCAGTAGTAGCGGGAACTCCTACAATGAGCAGTTCTTC. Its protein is CASSSGNSYNEQFF. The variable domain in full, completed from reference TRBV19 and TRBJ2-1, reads DGGITQSPKYLFRKEGQNVTLSCEQNLNHDAMYWYRQDPGQGLRLIYYSQIVNDFQKGDIAEGYSVSREKKESFPLTVTSAQKNPTAFYLCASSSGNSYNEQFFGPGTRLTVL.